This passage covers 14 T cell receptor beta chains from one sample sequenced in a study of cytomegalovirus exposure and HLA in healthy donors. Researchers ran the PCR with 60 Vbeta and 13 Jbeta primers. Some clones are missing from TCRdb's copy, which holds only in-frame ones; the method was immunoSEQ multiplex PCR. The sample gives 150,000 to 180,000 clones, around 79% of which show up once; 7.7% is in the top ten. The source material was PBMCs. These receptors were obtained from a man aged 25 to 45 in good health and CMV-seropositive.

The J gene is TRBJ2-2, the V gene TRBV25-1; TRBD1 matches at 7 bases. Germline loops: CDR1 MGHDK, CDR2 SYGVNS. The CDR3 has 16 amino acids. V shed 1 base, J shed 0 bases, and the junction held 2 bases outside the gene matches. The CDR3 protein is CASSELGTANTGELFF. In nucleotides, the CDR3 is TGTGCCAGCAGTGAATTAGGGACAGCGAACACCGGGGAGCTGTTTTTT.

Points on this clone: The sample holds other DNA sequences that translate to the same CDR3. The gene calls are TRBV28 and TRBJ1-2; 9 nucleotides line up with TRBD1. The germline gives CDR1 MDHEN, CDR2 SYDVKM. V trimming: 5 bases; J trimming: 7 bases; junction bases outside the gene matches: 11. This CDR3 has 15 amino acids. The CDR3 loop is CASSTGTGPWSGYTF. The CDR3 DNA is TGTGCCAGCAGTACTGGGACAGGGCCGTGGAGTGGCTACACCTTC.

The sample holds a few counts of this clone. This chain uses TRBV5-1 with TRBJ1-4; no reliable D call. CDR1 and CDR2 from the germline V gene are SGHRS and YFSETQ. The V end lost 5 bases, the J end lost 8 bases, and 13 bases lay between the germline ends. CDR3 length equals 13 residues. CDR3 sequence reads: CASRTVLGEKLFF. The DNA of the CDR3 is TGCGCCAGCAGGACGGTTCTAGGAGAAAAACTGTTTTTT.

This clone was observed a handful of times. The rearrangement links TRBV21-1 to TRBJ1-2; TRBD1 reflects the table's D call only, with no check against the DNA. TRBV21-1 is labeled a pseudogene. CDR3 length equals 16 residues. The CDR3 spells CASSKREAGANYGYTF. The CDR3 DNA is TGTGCCAGCAGCAAACGGGAAGCAGGGGCTAACTATGGCTACACCTTC.

CDR3 amino acids: CASVDSGRAFGSYEQYF. CDR3 nucleotides: TGTGCCAGCGTCGATAGCGGGAGGGCCTTTGGGTCCTACGAGCAGTACTTC. The gene calls are TRBV2 and TRBJ2-7; 11 bases map to TRBD2. CDR1 and CDR2 (germline): SNHLY, FYNNEI. Unmatched junction bases numbered 13, after V lost 8 bases and J lost 1 base. The CDR3 sequence is 17 residues long.

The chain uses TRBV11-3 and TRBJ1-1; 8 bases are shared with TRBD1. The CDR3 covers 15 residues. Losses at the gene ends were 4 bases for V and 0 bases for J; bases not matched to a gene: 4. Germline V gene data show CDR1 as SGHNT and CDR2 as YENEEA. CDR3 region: CASSSGQGVNTEAFF. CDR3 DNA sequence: TGTGCCAGCAGCTCCGGACAGGGCGTGAACACTGAAGCTTTCTTT.

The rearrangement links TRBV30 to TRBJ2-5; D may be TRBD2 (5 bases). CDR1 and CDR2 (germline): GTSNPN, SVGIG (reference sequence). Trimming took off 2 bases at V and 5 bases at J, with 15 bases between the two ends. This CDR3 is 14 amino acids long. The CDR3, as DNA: TGTGCCTGGAGTACGGGGTTAGGGCGGGAGACCCAGTACTTC. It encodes CAWSTGLGRETQYF.

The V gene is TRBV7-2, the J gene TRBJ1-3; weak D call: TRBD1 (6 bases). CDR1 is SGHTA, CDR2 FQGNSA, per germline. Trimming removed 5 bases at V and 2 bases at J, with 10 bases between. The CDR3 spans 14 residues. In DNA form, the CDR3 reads TGTGCCAGCAGCCCTCAGGGGACTGGAAACACCATATATTTT. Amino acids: CASSPQGTGNTIYF.

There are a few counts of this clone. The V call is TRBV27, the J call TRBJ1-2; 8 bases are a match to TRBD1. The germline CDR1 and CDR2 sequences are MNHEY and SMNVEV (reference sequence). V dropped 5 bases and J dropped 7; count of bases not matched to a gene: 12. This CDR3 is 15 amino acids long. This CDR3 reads CASSIKPDREGGYTF. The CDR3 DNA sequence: TGTGCCAGCAGTATCAAGCCGGACAGGGAAGGTGGCTACACCTTC.

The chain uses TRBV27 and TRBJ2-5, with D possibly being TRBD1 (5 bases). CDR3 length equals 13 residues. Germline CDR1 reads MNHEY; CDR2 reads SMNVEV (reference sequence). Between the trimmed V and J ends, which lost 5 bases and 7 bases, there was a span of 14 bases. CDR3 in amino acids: CASSASGIGTQYF. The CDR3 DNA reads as TGTGCCAGCAGTGCGTCAGGGATTGGGACCCAGTACTTC.

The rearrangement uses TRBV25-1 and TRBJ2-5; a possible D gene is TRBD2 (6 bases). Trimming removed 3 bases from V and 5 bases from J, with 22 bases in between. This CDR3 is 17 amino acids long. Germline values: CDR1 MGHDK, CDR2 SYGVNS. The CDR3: CASSERRGSQDTETQYF. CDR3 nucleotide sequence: TGTGCCAGCAGTGAGAGGAGGGGCAGTCAGGACACGGAGACCCAGTACTTC.

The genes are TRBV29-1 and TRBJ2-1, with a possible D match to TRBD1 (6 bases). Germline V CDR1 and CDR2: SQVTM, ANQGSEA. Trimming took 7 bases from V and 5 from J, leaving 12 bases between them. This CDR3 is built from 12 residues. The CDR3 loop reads CSGGLVDNEQFF. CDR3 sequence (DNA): TGCAGCGGGGGGCTAGTGGACAATGAGCAGTTCTTC.

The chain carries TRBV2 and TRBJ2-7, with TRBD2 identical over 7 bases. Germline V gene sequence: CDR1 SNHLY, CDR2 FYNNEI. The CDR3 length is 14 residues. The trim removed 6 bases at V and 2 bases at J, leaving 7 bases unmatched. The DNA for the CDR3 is TGTGCCAGCAGCGTGGGGGGGGTTGCCTACGAGCAGTACTTC. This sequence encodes CASSVGGVAYEQYF.

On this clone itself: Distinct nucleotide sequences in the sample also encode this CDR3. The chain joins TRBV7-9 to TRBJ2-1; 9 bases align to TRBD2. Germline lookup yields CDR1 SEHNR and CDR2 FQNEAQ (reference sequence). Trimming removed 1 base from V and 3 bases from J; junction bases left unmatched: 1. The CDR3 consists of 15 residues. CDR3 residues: CASSLGTSVYNEQFF. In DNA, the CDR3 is TGTGCCAGCAGCTTAGGGACTAGCGTCTACAATGAGCAGTTCTTC.